The text below deals with one TCR beta chain. This specimen comes from a study of identifying expanded T cells in peripheral blood. Trimming pared 6 bases from V and 11 bases from J, leaving 13 bases between. Looked up from germline, CDR1 is MNHNY and CDR2 is SVGAGI (reference sequence). This CDR3 spans 12 amino acids. Assay used: immunoSEQ multiplex PCR; TCRdb lists only in-frame clones, some missing. Among more than 50,000 clones, about 83% were seen once, and the ten largest hold about 15%. Input material: blood. The chain joins TRBV6-6 to TRBJ1-4; D not resolved. This receptor was identified in a person between 18 and 69 years old in good health. CDR3 in amino acids: CASRSRVGKLFF. The CDR3 DNA sequence: TGTGCCAGCAGATCCCGGGTAGGGAAACTGTTTTTT.